This T cell receptor (beta chain) came from a study of T cell repertoires in cytomegalovirus infection (dated by TCRdb to the late 2010s). Study-wide context: Recently identified HLA-C-restricted CMV epitopes, whose presentation resists viral immunomodulation, were targeted by peptide stimulations together with well-studied HLA-B-restricted epitopes. Donor HLA type was relevant to the analysis, because carriage of CMV infection together with the matching HLA type was indicated by public TCR beta signatures.

Sequencing instrument: Illumina HiSeq 1500. TCRdb reanalyzed the raw reads on its own, using fastp at Q25 for trimming and MiXCR for clone calling, and kept in-frame beta chains. CDR3 protein sequences are deduplicated, and each keeps its most common genes and DNA. For this sample there are roughly 800,000 distinct CDR3 sequences; almost 30% appear just once. The ten largest clonotypes hold about 12% of the sample. Sequences MGHRA (CDR1) and YSYEKL (CDR2) are obtained from the germline V gene. Reading from cysteine to phenylalanine, the CDR3 counts 19 amino acids. Only the CDR3 DNA stays, 57 bases, in frame from base 1. The junction shows trimming of 5 bases on V and 10 bases on J, and the gene matches do not reach 22 bases of it. The sample's treatment or condition label, decoded: in vitro stimulation with specific CMV peptide epitopes to enrich CMV-specific T cells. As for this clonotype: Its antigen is unknown. Per-base quality was not reported, and no clone a single base away is much larger than it.

What the work shows at the level of the full study, not this receptor alone: In the ex vivo response, HLA-C-restricted CMV-specific TCR beta clonotypes were dominant, and in two of eight donors the single most frequent clonotype came from this HLA-C-restricted group. Cumulative frequency of public TCR beta family members discriminated carriers of CMV infection plus the relevant HLA type in this cohort and an independent approximately 350-donor cohort.

The sample here was cultured CD8+ T cells from PBMCs, taken from culture after CMV antigen stimulation. The receptor was isolated from a human donor in good health (CMV status not recorded). Some clones in this sample may be carry-over from other donors' samples. The chain joins TRBV4-1 to TRBJ2-1, with 11 bases matching TRBD2. Here is the DNA: TGCGCCAGCAGCGGAACCCCCTCCCTAGCGGGGGGCTCGATGGGAGAGCAGTTCTTC. The encoded protein is CASSGTPSLAGGSMGEQFF.